A selection of T cell receptor beta chains follows, all from one sample in a study of blood T cell repertoires in COVID-19. Produced via immunoSEQ multiplex PCR; TCRdb's table is partial and in-frame only. The sample carries over 85,000 clones, around 90% recorded once. The sequencing input was peripheral blood. These receptors all stem from a human donor with active COVID-19. The donor label of this sample is uncertain. Both conserved end residues are part of each CDR3. The order of the fields is CDR3 protein, CDR3 DNA, D gene, V gene, clone size, J gene. A D gene is named only where the DNA matches it firmly. Clone size, where shown, is once, few, many, or a class for clones that have expanded.

CASFVGQGEQFF,TGTGCCAGCTTTGTGGGGCAGGGAGAGCAGTTCTTC,-,TRBV28,-,TRBJ2-1
CASSKLAGDYTGELFF,TGTGCCAGCAGTAAACTAGCGGGGGACTACACCGGGGAGCTGTTTTTT,TRBD2,TRBV25-1,-,TRBJ2-2
CASSQMEGRAEAFF,TGCGCCAGCAGCCAAATGGAGGGAAGGGCTGAAGCTTTCTTT,-,TRBV4-1,few,TRBJ1-1
CASSSGGTGNEQYF,TGTGCCAGCAGTTCGGGAGGGACGGGTAACGAGCAGTACTTC,TRBD2,TRBV28,once,TRBJ2-7
CASRSGTGWNTEAFF,TGTGCCAGCAGATCCGGGACAGGGTGGAACACTGAAGCTTTCTTT,TRBD1,TRBV6-5,-,TRBJ1-1
CASSLAPHQTELYGYTF,TGCGCCAGCAGCTTGGCCCCCCACCAAACGGAGCTCTATGGCTACACCTTC,-,TRBV5-1,-,TRBJ1-2
CASSLVSGERTEAFF,TGCGCCAGCAGCTTGGTTTCCGGGGAAAGGACTGAAGCTTTCTTT,-,TRBV5-1,-,TRBJ1-1
CASSEAGGASTDTQYF,TGTGCCAGCAGTGAGGCCGGGGGGGCCAGCACAGATACGCAGTATTTT,TRBD2,TRBV6-1,-,TRBJ2-3
CASSPEVRTGEYLRGYTF,TGTGCCAGCAGCCCCGAGGTCCGGACAGGGGAATATCTGAGGGGCTACACCTTC,TRBD1,TRBV7-9,-,TRBJ1-2
CASSGSGGLYSTDTQYF,TGTGCCAGCAGCGGTAGTGGGGGACTATATAGCACAGATACGCAGTATTTT,TRBD2,TRBV9,-,TRBJ2-3
CASSLLRETQYF,TGTGCCAGCAGCTTACTCAGGGAGACCCAGTACTTC,-,TRBV12-3/TRBV12-4,-,TRBJ2-5
CASSLISPRRGGTYEQYF,TGCGCCAGCAGTCTAATCTCACCTCGGAGGGGCGGCACCTACGAGCAGTACTTC,-,TRBV23-1,-,TRBJ2-7
CASSPPRTGLSNYGYTF,TGTGCCAGCTCACCACCCCGGACAGGGCTGTCTAACTATGGCTACACCTTC,TRBD1,TRBV18,-,TRBJ1-2
CASSLASDSPYEQYF,TGTGCCAGCAGCTTAGCCTCGGACAGTCCCTACGAGCAGTACTTC,-,TRBV7-6,-,TRBJ2-7
CASSPGVAGARMSTDTQYF,TGTGCCAGCAGCCCTGGGGTAGCGGGGGCCCGGATGAGCACAGATACGCAGTATTTT,TRBD2,TRBV3-1/TRBV3-2,-,TRBJ2-3
CASSFLRESSYEQYF,TGTGCCAGCAGTTTCCTTAGAGAGAGCTCCTACGAGCAGTACTTC,-,TRBV27,-,TRBJ2-7
CASSYSVGTGGGEQYF,TGTGCCAGCAGTTACTCTGTCGGGACAGGGGGTGGGGAGCAGTACTTC,TRBD1,TRBV6-6,-,TRBJ2-7
CASSQGDRQSPLHF,TGTGCCAGCAGCCAAGGGGACAGGCAGTCACCCCTCCACTTT,TRBD1,TRBV14,-,TRBJ1-6
CASSVEGAYNEQFF,TGTGCCAGCAGCGTAGAGGGGGCTTACAATGAGCAGTTCTTC,TRBD1,TRBV9,-,TRBJ2-1
CASSQSLAGGLSGDEQYF,TGCGCCAGCAGTCAATCCCTAGCGGGGGGCCTGTCTGGGGACGAGCAGTACTTC,TRBD2,TRBV23-1,-,TRBJ2-7
CASRALAGKEETQYF,TGCGCCAGCAGGGCGCTAGCGGGGAAGGAAGAGACCCAGTACTTC,TRBD2,TRBV5-1,-,TRBJ2-5
CASSLRTGAQPQHF,TGTGCCAGCAGCTTAAGGACAGGGGCTCAGCCCCAGCATTTT,TRBD1,TRBV11-2,few,TRBJ1-5
CASSQGEAYEQYF,TGTGCCAGCAGCCAAGGGGAGGCCTACGAGCAGTACTTC,-,TRBV4-2,-,TRBJ2-7
CASSTSRDRGRDYGYTF,TGTGCCAGTAGTACCTCCCGGGACAGGGGGCGAGACTATGGCTACACCTTC,TRBD1,TRBV19,-,TRBJ1-2
CTSSKGGGPTDTQYF,TGCACCAGCAGCAAGGGCGGGGGGCCGACAGATACGCAGTATTTT,-,TRBV1,once,TRBJ2-3
CATSTGGSHEKLFF,TGTGCCACCAGTACAGGAGGGTCCCATGAAAAACTGTTTTTT,-,TRBV24-1,-,TRBJ1-4
CASSIMAGGRDSNNYGYTF,TGTGCCAGCAGCATAATGGCAGGCGGGAGGGACAGCAATAACTATGGCTACACCTTC,TRBD1,TRBV7-2,-,TRBJ1-2
CASSARLGAGGRQETQYF,TGTGCCAGCAGCGCCCGGCTAGGAGCGGGGGGGCGTCAAGAGACCCAGTACTTC,TRBD2,TRBV9,-,TRBJ2-5
CASSVAGGRQYF,TGTGCCAGCAGCGTAGCAGGGGGTAGGCAGTACTTC,TRBD1,TRBV9,-,TRBJ2-7
CASSLAPQGYGYTF,TGTGCCAGCAGCTTAGCGCCACAGGGTTATGGCTACACCTTC,-,TRBV5-5,-,TRBJ1-2
CASSIGGTGRAYNEQFF,TGTGCCAGTAGTATCGGGGGGACAGGGAGAGCCTACAATGAGCAGTTCTTC,TRBD1,TRBV19,-,TRBJ2-1
CASSQVSSGRDTQYF,TGTGCCAGCAGCCAAGTGTCTAGTGGGAGGGATACGCAGTATTTT,-,TRBV3-1/TRBV3-2,once,TRBJ2-3
CASTTGFQETQYF,TGTGCCAGCACAACCGGGTTTCAAGAGACCCAGTACTTC,-,TRBV6-5,once,TRBJ2-5
CASSRADNSYEQYF,TGTGCCAGTAGTCGAGCAGACAATTCCTACGAGCAGTACTTC,-,TRBV19,-,TRBJ2-7
CASSLARRGEQYF,TGTGCCAGCAGCTTAGCTCGGCGGGGCGAGCAGTACTTC,-,TRBV7-2,-,TRBJ2-7
CASSPTAGGEVGDTQYF,TGTGCCAGCAGCCCAACCGCCGGGGGGGAGGTGGGAGATACGCAGTATTTT,TRBD2,TRBV7-8,-,TRBJ2-3
CASSTLRREEETQYF,TGTGCCAGCAGTACCCTCCGTCGGGAGGAGGAGACCCAGTACTTC,TRBD2,TRBV28,-,TRBJ2-5
CSVEDSGLGVYNEQFF,TGCAGCGTTGAAGATTCGGGACTCGGGGTATACAATGAGCAGTTCTTC,-,TRBV29-1,once,TRBJ2-1
CASSTQSSGGQETQYF,TGTGCCAGCAGCACCCAATCTAGCGGGGGGCAAGAGACCCAGTACTTC,TRBD2,TRBV7-2,-,TRBJ2-5
CASSSRDRLENSNQPQHF,TGTGCCAGCAGCTCACGAGACAGGTTAGAGAATAGCAATCAGCCCCAGCATTTT,-,TRBV7-6,-,TRBJ1-5
CASSLKDSMNTEAFF,TGCGCCAGCAGCTTGAAAGACTCCATGAACACTGAAGCTTTCTTT,-,TRBV5-1,-,TRBJ1-1
CASSLDRVEQYF,TGTGCCAGCAGCTTGGACAGGGTCGAGCAGTACTTC,TRBD1,TRBV7-9,-,TRBJ2-7
CASSDGLAGGIYEQYF,TGTGCCAGCAGCGATGGACTAGCGGGGGGGATCTACGAGCAGTACTTC,TRBD2,TRBV9,-,TRBJ2-7
CASSVGGGATEAFF,TGTGCCAGCAGCGTAGGAGGGGGGGCAACTGAAGCTTTCTTT,-,TRBV9,-,TRBJ1-1
CASASQGQGPEAFF,TGTGCCAGCGCCTCCCAGGGACAGGGTCCTGAAGCTTTCTTT,TRBD1,TRBV5-6,-,TRBJ1-1
CASSSTSGGLPYNEQFF,TGTGCCAGCAGCTCGACTAGCGGGGGCCTACCCTACAATGAGCAGTTCTTC,TRBD2,TRBV5-5,-,TRBJ2-1
CASSPITGPPYEQYF,TGTGCCAGCTCACCCATCACAGGGCCCCCCTACGAGCAGTACTTC,-,TRBV18,-,TRBJ2-7
CASTRQANSPLHF,TGTGCCAGCACGCGACAGGCCAATTCACCCCTCCACTTT,-,TRBV2,-,TRBJ1-6
CASIREGATNEKLFF,TGTGCCAGCATCCGGGAGGGAGCAACTAATGAAAAACTGTTTTTT,-,TRBV7-9,-,TRBJ1-4
CASNFPGASGDEQFF,TGTGCCAGCAACTTTCCCGGGGCTAGCGGGGATGAGCAGTTCTTC,TRBD2,TRBV2,-,TRBJ2-1